The text below deals with one T cell receptor (beta chain). No antigen is known for it. A clone one base away is much larger, so this may be a read error. This entry belongs to a study of OX40 agonist ivuxolimab in advanced cancers. The study, taken as a whole, reports: The study found that CD8+ T cells averaged more expanded clones than CD4+. Circulating CD4+ and CD8+ T cells showed clonal expansion by week 6 at 0.1 to 3.0 mg/kg.

Individuals having autoimmune disease history or systemic immunosuppression were not enrolled. CDR3 length: 14 residues. Germline CDR1 SEHNR, CDR2 FQNEAQ (reference sequence). Here immunoSEQ multiplex PCR was the method, and the copy in TCRdb shows in-frame clones only, minus some. The table includes approximately 2,200 clones, roughly four fifths detected once. This TCR came from an adult with an advanced solid tumor such as melanoma, head and neck, liver or kidney cancer. The chain has TRBV7-9 and TRBJ1-5; no clear D. Sequencing was performed on CD4+ or CD8+ T cells sorted from blood, taken in a trial of the OX40 agonist ivuxolimab. The CDR3 loop reads CTSSGAGFGQPQHF. The CDR3, as DNA: TGTACCAGCAGCGGAGCAGGTTTCGGTCAGCCCCAGCATTTT. The full variable domain, rest sourced from reference TRBV7-9 and TRBJ1-5, is DTGVSQNPRHKITKRGQNVTFRCDPISEHNRLYWYRQTLGQGPEFLTYFQNEAQLEKSRLLSDRFSAERPKGSFSTLEIQRTEQGDSAMYLCTSSGAGFGQPQHFGDGTRLSIL.